This entry lists 13 T cell receptor beta chains sequenced from one sample in a study of blood T cell repertoires in COVID-19. Sequencing was performed with immunoSEQ multiplex PCR; in TCRdb, only in-frame clones are kept and a portion is missing. The table has over 400,000 clones, 75% to 90% seen once. What was sequenced was PBMCs or T cells enriched from blood (not recorded which). These TCRs come from an older woman who had recovered from COVID-19.

This chain links TRBV30 with TRBJ1-1; D gene unclear. The CDR3 length is 13 residues. In germline, CDR1 is GTSNPN, CDR2 SVGIG (reference sequence). Trimming removed 4 bases from V and 0 bases from J, with 9 bases in between. Here the CDR3 DNA reads TGTGCCTGGAACATGGCCATGAACACTGAAGCTTTCTTT. Its translation: CAWNMAMNTEAFF.

This rearrangement joins TRBV19 to TRBJ1-5; TRBD1 matches 12 bases. Germline V gene lookup returns CDR1 LNHDA and CDR2 SQIVND (reference sequence). Germline trimming cut 3 bases from V and 3 bases from J; bases unmatched to any gene: 3. This CDR3 comprises 16 residues. The CDR3 protein is CASSIGDRGPNQPQHF. The CDR3 DNA follows: TGTGCCAGTAGTATCGGGGACAGGGGGCCCAATCAGCCCCAGCATTTT.

The chain joins TRBV9 to TRBJ2-3, with TRBD2 matching 16 bases. The germline V gene encodes CDR1 SGDLS and CDR2 YYNGEE. J gave up 1 base and V 3 bases, and 5 bases lay outside the gene matches. The CDR3 extends over 18 amino acids. CDR3 nucleotides: TGTGCCAGCAGCGCCGGGACTAGCGGGGGGGCTGGCACAGATACGCAGTATTTT. Amino acid sequence: CASSAGTSGGAGTDTQYF. The full variable domain, completed using reference TRBV9 and TRBJ2-3, is DSGVTQTPKHLITATGQRVTLRCSPRSGDLSVYWYQQSLDQGLQFLIQYYNGEERAKGNILERFSAQQFPDLHSELNLSSLELGDSALYFCASSAGTSGGAGTDTQYFGPGTRLTVL.

This chain joins TRBV18 and TRBJ1-4; maybe TRBD1 (5 bases). The V gene's germline CDR1 is KGHSH and CDR2 LQKENI. V was trimmed by 5 bases and J by 8 bases, leaving 18 bases between them. The CDR3 is 15 residues long. The CDR3 DNA reads as TGTGCCAGCTCAGCCCCAAGGGGCAAGCGAGAAAAACTGTTTTTT. The encoded protein is CASSAPRGKREKLFF.

The chain links TRBV10-2 to TRBJ2-1; 7 bases align to TRBD2. With V trimmed by 6 bases and J by 5 bases, 4 bases remained unmatched. The CDR3 totals 13 residues. Per germline, CDR1 WSHSY and CDR2 SAAADI. CDR3 DNA sequence: TGCGCCAGCAGGGCTAGCGGCGACAATGAGCAGTTCTTC. Amino acid sequence: CASRASGDNEQFF.

This clone was observed once. The chain joins TRBV11-2 to TRBJ1-3; 7 bases match TRBD1. In germline, CDR1 is SGHAT, CDR2 FQNNGV. The CDR3 runs 17 residues. Trimming cost V 5 bases and J 2 bases; bases outside gene matches: 12. CDR3 amino acids: CASSPQGEGAPGNTIYF. The CDR3 DNA sequence: TGTGCCAGCAGCCCCCAGGGAGAGGGGGCCCCTGGAAACACCATATATTTT.

This chain links TRBV19 with TRBJ1-5; 10 nucleotides line up with TRBD1. CDR1 is LNHDA, CDR2 SQIVND, per germline (reference sequence). The CDR3 has 14 amino acids. The V gene end was trimmed by 7 bases and the J gene end by 6 bases; junction bases not matched to a gene: 6. The CDR3 protein is CASNPDRGGQPQHF. For the CDR3, the DNA is TGTGCCAGTAACCCGGACAGGGGGGGTCAGCCCCAGCATTTT.

This chain joins TRBV10-3 and TRBJ1-1; the D gene is possibly TRBD1 (5 bases). Germline V gene lookup returns CDR1 ENHRY and CDR2 SYGVKD. The CDR3 runs to 13 residues. V was cut by 10 bases and J by 0 bases, with 12 bases left in between. The CDR3 coding sequence is TGTGCCACCAAGACAGACTTGAACACTGAAGCTTTCTTT. The encoded protein is CATKTDLNTEAFF.

The V gene is TRBV12-3 or TRBV12-4, the J gene TRBJ1-1, with D tentatively TRBD1 (5 bases). Trimming shortened V by 6 bases and J by 1 base, and 9 bases separated the two germline ends. The CDR3 is 13 residues long. Written as DNA, the CDR3 is TGTGCCAGCAGGATGGGGGGGAACACTGAAGCTTTCTTT. It codes for CASRMGGNTEAFF.

The gene calls are TRBV5-1 and TRBJ1-3; the D is unclear. V lost 4 bases to trimming and J lost 4 bases, with 15 bases between them. The V gene's germline CDR1 is SGHRS and CDR2 YFSETQ. The CDR3 is made up of 15 amino acids. This chain's CDR3 is CASSPGGRGGNTIYF. The CDR3 region has the DNA TGCGCCAGCAGCCCCGGCGGCCGTGGGGGAAACACCATATATTTT.

This sequence joins TRBV7-8 and TRBJ2-2; D may be TRBD1 (6 bases). The V end was cut by 3 bases, the J end by 7 bases, with 21 bases between. The CDR3 spans 17 residues. Germline-derived CDR1 and CDR2 are SGHVS and FQNEAQ. The CDR3 DNA follows: TGTGCCAGCAGCTTTGGTCCGAATAGGGGGTATAGCGGGGAGCTGTTTTTT. Encoded protein: CASSFGPNRGYSGELFF.

The chain couples TRBV19 to TRBJ1-5; TRBD1 matches 7 bases. The CDR3 has 15 residues. CDR1 is LNHDA and CDR2 is SQIVND in the germline V gene (reference sequence). The J segment lost 0 bases and the V segment lost 6 bases, leaving 5 bases of the junction unmatched. The DNA of the CDR3 is TGTGCCAGTAGCACGACAGGGAATAGCAATCAGCCCCAGCATTTT. Its protein product is CASSTTGNSNQPQHF.

The CDR3: CASSFTSGEPDTQYF. Written as DNA, the CDR3 is TGTGCCAGCAGCTTCACTAGCGGGGAACCAGATACGCAGTATTTT. This chain uses TRBV5-5 with TRBJ2-3, with TRBD2 identical over 10 bases. CDR3 length: 15 residues. Losses at the gene ends were 2 bases for V and 4 bases for J; bases not matched to a gene: 4. Germline V CDR1 and CDR2: SGHKS, YYEKEE (reference sequence).